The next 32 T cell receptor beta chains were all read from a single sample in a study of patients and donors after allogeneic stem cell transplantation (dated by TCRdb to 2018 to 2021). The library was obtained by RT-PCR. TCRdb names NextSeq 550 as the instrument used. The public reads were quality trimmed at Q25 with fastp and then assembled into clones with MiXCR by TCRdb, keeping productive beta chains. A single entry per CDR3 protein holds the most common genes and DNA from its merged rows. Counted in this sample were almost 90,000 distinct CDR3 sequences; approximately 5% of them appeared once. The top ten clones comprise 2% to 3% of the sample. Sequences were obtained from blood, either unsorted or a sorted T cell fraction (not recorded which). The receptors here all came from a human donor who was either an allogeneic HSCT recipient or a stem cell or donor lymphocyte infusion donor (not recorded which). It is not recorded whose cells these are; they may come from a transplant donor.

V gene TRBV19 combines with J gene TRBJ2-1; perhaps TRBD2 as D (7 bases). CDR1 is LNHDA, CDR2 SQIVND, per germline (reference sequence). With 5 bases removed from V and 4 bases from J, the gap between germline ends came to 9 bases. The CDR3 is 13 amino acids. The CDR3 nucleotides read TGTGCCAGTAGTGCGGGGGCTTACAATGAGCAGTTCTTC. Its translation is CASSAGAYNEQFF.

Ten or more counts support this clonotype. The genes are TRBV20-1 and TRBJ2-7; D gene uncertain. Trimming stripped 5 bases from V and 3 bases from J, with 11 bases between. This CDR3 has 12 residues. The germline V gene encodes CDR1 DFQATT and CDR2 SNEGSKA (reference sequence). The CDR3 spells CSAPHRNYEQYF. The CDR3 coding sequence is TGCAGTGCTCCCCACCGGAACTACGAGCAGTACTTC.

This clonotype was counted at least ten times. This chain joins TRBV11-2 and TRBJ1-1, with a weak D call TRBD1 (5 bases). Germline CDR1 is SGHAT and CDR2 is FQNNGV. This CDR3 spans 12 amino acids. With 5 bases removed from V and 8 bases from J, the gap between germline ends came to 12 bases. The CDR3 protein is CASSPRAGEAFF. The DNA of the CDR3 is TGTGCCAGCAGCCCCCGGGCAGGGGAAGCTTTCTTT.

The DNA of the CDR3 is TGTGCCAGCAGCCGCCGGACAGGGACGAGCTCCTACAATGAGCAGTTCTTC. Its translation: CASSRRTGTSSYNEQFF. The genes are TRBV13 and TRBJ2-1, with 8 bases fitting TRBD1. This CDR3 spans 17 amino acids. CDR1 PRHDT and CDR2 FYEKMQ come from the germline V gene (reference sequence). V trimming: 5 bases; J trimming: 0 bases; junction bases outside the gene matches: 9.

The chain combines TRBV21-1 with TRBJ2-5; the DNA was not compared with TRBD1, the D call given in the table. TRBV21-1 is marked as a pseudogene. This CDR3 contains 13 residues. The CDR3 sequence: CASSKARGETQYF. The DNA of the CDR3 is TGTGCCAGCAGCAAAGCGCGGGGGGAGACCCAGTACTTC.

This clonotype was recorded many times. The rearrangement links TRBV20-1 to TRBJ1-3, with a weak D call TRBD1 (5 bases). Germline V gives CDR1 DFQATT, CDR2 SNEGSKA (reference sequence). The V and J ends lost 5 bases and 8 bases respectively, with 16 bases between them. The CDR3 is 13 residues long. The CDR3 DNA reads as TGCAGTGCTTCACCGAGGGGATTAGACACCATATATTTT. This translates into CSASPRGLDTIYF.

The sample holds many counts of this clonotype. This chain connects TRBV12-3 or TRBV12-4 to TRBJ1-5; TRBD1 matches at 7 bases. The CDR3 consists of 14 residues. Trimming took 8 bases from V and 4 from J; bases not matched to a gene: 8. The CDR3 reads CASGHSGGNQPQHF. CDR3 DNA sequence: TGTGCCAGCGGTCATTCAGGGGGGAATCAGCCCCAGCATTTT.

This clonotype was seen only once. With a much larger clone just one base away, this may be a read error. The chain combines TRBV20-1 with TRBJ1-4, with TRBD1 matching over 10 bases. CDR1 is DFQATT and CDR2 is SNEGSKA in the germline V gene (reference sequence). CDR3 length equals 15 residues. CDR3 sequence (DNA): TGCAGCGCGGGACAGGGGTCATATCCCAATGAAAAACCGTTTTTT. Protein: CSAGQGSYPNEKPFF.

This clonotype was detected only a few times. CDR3 DNA: TGTGCCAGCAGCTCTGACAACTGGGGCGAAAAACTGTTTTTT. Its protein product is CASSSDNWGEKLFF. The V and J genes are TRBV3-1 and TRBJ1-4; D possibly corresponds to TRBD1 (5 bases). This CDR3 has 14 amino acids. From germline, CDR1 is LGHDT and CDR2 YNNKEL (reference sequence). Deletions cut 5 bases from V and 8 bases from J, with 15 bases between. Full variable domain (rest looked up from reference TRBV3-1 and TRBJ1-4): DTAVSQTPKYLVTQMGNDKSIKCEQNLGHDTMYWYKQDSKKFLKIMFSYNNKELIINETVPNRFSPKSPDKAHLNLHINSLELGDSAVYFCASSSDNWGEKLFFGSGTQLSVL.

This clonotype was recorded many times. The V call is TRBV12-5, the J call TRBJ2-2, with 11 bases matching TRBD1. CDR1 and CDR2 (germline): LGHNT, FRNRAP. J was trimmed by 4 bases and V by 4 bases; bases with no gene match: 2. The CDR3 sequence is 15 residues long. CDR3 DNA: TGTGCTAGTGGTTCGGACAGGGGGCGCACCGGGGAGCTGTTTTTT. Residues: CASGSDRGRTGELFF.

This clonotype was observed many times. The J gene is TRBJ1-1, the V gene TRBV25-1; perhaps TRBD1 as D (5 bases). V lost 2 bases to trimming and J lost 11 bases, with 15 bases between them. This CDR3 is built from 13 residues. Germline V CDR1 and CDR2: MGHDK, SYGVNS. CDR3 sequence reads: CASSEGGVSGAFF. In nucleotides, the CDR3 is TGTGCCAGCAGTGAAGGGGGGGTAAGCGGCGCTTTCTTT.

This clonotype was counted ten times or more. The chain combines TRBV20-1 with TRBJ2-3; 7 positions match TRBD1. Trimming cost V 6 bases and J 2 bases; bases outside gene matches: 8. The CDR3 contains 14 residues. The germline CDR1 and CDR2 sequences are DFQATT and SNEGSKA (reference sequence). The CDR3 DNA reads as TGCAGTGCAGCCGCGGACAGGATCACAGATACGCAGTATTTT. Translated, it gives CSAAADRITDTQYF.

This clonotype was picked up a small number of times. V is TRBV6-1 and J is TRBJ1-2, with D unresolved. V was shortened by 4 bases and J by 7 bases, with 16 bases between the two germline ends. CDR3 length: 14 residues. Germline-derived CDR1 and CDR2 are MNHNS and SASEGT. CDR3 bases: TGTGCCAGCAGTGCGAGCAATCCGAGCGGTGGCTACACCTTC. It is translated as CASSASNPSGGYTF.

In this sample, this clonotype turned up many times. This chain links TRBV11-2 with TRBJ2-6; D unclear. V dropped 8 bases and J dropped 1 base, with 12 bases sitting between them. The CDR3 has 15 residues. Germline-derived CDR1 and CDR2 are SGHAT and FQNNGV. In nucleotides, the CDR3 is TGTGCCAGCGGAACGTACTCTTCTGGGGCCAACGTCCTGACTTTC. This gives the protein CASGTYSSGANVLTF. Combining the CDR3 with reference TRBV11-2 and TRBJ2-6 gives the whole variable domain EAGVAQSPRYKIIEKRQSVAFWCNPISGHATLYWYQQILGQGPKLLIQFQNNGVVDDSQLPKDRFSAERLKGVDSTLKIQPAKLEDSAVYLCASGTYSSGANVLTFGAGSRLTVL.

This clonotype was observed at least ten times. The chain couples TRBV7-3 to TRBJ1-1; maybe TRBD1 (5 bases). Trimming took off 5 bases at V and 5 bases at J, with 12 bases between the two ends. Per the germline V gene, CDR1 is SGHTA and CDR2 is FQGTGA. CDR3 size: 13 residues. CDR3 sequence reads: CASSRRGMTEAFF. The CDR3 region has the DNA TGTGCCAGCAGCCGTCGGGGGATGACTGAAGCTTTCTTT.

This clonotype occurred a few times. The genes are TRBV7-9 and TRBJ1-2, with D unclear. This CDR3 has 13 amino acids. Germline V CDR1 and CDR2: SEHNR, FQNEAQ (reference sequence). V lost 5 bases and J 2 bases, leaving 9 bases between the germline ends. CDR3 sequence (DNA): TGTGCCAGCAGCCCGATGGGGAACTATGGCTACACCTTC. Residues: CASSPMGNYGYTF.

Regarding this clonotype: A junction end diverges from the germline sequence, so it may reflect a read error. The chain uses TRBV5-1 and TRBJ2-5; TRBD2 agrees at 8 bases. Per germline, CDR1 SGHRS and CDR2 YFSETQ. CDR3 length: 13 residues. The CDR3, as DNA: TGCGCCAGCAGCTTGGAGTCTAGCGGGCTCCCCTCCTTC. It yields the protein CASSLESSGLPSF.

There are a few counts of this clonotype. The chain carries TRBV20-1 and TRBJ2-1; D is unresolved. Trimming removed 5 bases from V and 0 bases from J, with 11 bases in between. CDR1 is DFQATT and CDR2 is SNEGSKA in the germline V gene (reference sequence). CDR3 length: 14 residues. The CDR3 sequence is CSASDSSSYNEQFF. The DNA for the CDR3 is TGCAGTGCTTCCGACTCGAGCTCCTACAATGAGCAGTTCTTC.

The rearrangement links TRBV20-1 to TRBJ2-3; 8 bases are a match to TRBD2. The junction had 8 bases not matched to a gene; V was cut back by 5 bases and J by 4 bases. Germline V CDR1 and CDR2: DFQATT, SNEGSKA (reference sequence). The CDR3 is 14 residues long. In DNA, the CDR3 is TGCAGTGCTGGCCCAGCGGGAGCATCAGATACGCAGTATTTT. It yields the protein CSAGPAGASDTQYF.

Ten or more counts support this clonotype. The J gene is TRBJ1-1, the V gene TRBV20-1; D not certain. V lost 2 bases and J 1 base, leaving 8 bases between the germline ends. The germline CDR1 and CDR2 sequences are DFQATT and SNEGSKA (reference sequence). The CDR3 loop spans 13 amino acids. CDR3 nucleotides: TGCAGTGCTAGACCCCAGGAGAACACTGAAGCTTTCTTT. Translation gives CSARPQENTEAFF.

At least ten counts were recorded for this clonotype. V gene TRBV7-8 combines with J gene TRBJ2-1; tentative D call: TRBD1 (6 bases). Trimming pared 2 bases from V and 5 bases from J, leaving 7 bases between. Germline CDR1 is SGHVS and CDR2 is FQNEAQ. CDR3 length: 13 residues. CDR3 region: CASSLNRDNEQFF. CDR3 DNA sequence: TGTGCCAGCAGCTTAAACAGGGACAATGAGCAGTTCTTC.

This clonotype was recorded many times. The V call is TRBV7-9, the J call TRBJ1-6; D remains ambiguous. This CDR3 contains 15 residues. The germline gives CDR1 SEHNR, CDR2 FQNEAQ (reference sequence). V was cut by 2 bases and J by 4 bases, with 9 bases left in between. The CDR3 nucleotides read TGTGCCAGCAGCTTAACGCAACAATATAATTCACCCCTCCACTTT. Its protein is CASSLTQQYNSPLHF.

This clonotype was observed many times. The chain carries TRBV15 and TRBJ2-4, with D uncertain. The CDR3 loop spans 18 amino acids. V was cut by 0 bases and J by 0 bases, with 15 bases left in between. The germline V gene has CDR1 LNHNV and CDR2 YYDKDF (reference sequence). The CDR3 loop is CATSRDFGRPLAKNIQYF. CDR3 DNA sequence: TGTGCCACCAGCAGAGATTTTGGTCGTCCTCTAGCCAAAAACATTCAGTACTTC.

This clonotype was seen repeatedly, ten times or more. CDR3 in amino acids: CASSSYGTGIMGEQFF. CDR3 in DNA: TGTGCCAGCAGCTCGTACGGGACAGGGATTATGGGTGAGCAGTTCTTC. The chain joins TRBV7-8 to TRBJ2-1; TRBD1 matches 9 bases. The germline CDR1 and CDR2 sequences are SGHVS and FQNEAQ. The CDR3 has 16 amino acids. V was pared by 4 bases and J by 9 bases, with 13 bases of the junction left unmatched.

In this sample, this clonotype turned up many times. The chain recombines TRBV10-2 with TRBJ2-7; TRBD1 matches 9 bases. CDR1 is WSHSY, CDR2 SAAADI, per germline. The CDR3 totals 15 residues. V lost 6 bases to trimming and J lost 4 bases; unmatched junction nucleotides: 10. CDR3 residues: CASRDPDRGAYEQYF. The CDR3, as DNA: TGCGCCAGCAGGGATCCTGACAGGGGGGCTTACGAGCAGTACTTC.

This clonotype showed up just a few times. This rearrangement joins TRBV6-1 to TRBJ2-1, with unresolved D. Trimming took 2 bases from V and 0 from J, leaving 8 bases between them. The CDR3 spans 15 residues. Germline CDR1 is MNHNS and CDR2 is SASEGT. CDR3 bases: TGTGCCAGCAGTGAATTTACGAGCTCCTACAATGAGCAGTTCTTC. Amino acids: CASSEFTSSYNEQFF.

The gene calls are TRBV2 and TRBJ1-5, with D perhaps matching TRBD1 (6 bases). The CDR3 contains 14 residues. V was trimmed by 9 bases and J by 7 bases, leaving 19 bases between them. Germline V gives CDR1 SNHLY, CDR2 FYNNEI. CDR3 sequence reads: CARSRTGIGQPQHF. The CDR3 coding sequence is TGTGCCAGAAGTCGTACAGGGATTGGGCAGCCCCAGCATTTT.

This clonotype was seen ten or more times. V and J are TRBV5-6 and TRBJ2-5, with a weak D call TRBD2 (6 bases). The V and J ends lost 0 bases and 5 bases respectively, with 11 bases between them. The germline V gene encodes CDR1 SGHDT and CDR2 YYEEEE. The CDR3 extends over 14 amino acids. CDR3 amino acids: CASSLVRDGETQYF. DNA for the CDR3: TGTGCCAGCAGCTTGGTGCGGGATGGGGAGACCCAGTACTTC.

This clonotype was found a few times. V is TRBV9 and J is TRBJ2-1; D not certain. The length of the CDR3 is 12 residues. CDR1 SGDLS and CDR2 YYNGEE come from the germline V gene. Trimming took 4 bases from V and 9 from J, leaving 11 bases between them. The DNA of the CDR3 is TGTGCCAGCAGCTTAGTGGTGGGTGAGCAGTTCTTC. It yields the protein CASSLVVGEQFF.

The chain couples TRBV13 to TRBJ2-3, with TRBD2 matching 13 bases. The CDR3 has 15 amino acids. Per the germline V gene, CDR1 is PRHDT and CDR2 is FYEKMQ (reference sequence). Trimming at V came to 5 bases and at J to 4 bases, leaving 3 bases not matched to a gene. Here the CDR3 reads CASSRTSGGADTQYF. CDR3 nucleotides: TGTGCCAGCAGCCGTACTAGCGGGGGGGCAGATACGCAGTATTTT. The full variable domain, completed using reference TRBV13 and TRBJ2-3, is AAGVIQSPRHLIKEKRETATLKCYPIPRHDTVYWYQQGPGQDPQFLISFYEKMQSDKGSIPDRFSAQQFSDYHSELNMSSLELGDSALYFCASSRTSGGADTQYFGPGTRLTVL.

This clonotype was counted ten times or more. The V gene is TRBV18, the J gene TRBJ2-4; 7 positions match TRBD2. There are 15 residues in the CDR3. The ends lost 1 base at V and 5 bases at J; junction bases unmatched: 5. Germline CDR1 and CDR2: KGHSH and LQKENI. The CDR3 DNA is TGTGCCAGCTCACCACGGGTCCTAGCGGAAAACATTCAGTACTTC. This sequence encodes CASSPRVLAENIQYF.

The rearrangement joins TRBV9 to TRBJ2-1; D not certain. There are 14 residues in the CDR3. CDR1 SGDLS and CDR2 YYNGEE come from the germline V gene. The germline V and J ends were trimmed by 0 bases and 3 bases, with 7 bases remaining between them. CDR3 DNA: TGTGCCAGCAGCGTAGGACCGGGCTACAATGAGCAGTTCTTC. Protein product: CASSVGPGYNEQFF. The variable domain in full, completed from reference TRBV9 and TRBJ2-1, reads DSGVTQTPKHLITATGQRVTLRCSPRSGDLSVYWYQQSLDQGLQFLIQYYNGEERAKGNILERFSAQQFPDLHSELNLSSLELGDSALYFCASSVGPGYNEQFFGPGTRLTVL.